One sample yielded the 10 T cell receptor beta chains listed below, sequenced in a study of cytomegalovirus exposure and HLA in healthy donors. Vbeta (60) and Jbeta (13) primers were used in the PCR. The data were produced by immunoSEQ multiplex PCR, yet TCRdb's version contains in-frame clones alone and is incomplete. The data hold approximately 110,000 clones, with approximately 67% observed a single time. The sample consisted of PBMCs. The source of these receptors is a man aged 18 to 30 in good health and CMV-seropositive.

J is TRBJ2-7 and V is TRBV2; 8 bases are a match to TRBD2. CDR1 is SNHLY and CDR2 is FYNNEI in the germline V gene. Trimming cost V 0 bases and J 2 bases; bases outside gene matches: 3. The CDR3 contains 15 residues. The CDR3 nucleotides are TGTGCCAGCAGTGAAGCGCCCGGGGGGGCCTACGAGCAGTACTTC. Translation gives CASSEAPGGAYEQYF.

V and J are TRBV13 and TRBJ2-1; 12 bases are a match to TRBD2. Trimming removed 3 bases from V and 0 bases from J; junction bases left unmatched: 6. The germline V gene has CDR1 PRHDT and CDR2 FYEKMQ (reference sequence). The CDR3 runs 18 residues. This CDR3 reads CASSLRLAGANSYNEQFF. The CDR3 DNA reads as TGTGCCAGCAGCTTGAGACTAGCGGGGGCGAACTCCTACAATGAGCAGTTCTTC.

CDR3 in DNA: TGTGCCAGCAGCACGCGGGACAGGGATGGTGGCTACACCTTC. It is translated as CASSTRDRDGGYTF. The chain links TRBV11-3 to TRBJ1-2, with 9 nucleotides matching TRBD1. The CDR3 is 14 amino acids. From germline, CDR1 is SGHNT and CDR2 YENEEA. V trimming: 5 bases; J trimming: 7 bases; junction bases outside the gene matches: 8.

The chain links TRBV11-3 to TRBJ2-5, with TRBD1 identical over 7 bases. The CDR3 runs 15 residues. Germline values: CDR1 SGHNT, CDR2 YENEEA. V dropped 3 bases and J dropped 2; count of bases not matched to a gene: 6. The CDR3 loop reads CASSFMGQKQETQYF. In DNA form, the CDR3 reads TGTGCCAGCAGCTTCATGGGACAGAAACAAGAGACCCAGTACTTC.

The rearrangement joins TRBV4-1 to TRBJ1-2; D unresolved. CDR1 is MGHRA, CDR2 YSYEKL, per germline. The CDR3 runs to 13 residues. Trimming removed 0 bases from V and 8 bases from J, with 10 bases in between. CDR3 region: CASSQDLGWGYTF. The CDR3 nucleotides read TGCGCCAGCAGCCAAGACCTAGGATGGGGCTACACCTTC.

Details on this clone: The same CDR3 arises from other DNA sequences in this sample as well. The chain links TRBV5-1 to TRBJ2-5, with D perhaps matching TRBD2 (5 bases). There are 13 residues in the CDR3. V was pared by 1 base and J by 5 bases, with 9 bases between. CDR1 is SGHRS, CDR2 YFSETQ, per germline. The CDR3 is CASSLKGGETQYF. The CDR3 coding sequence is TGCGCCAGCAGCTTGAAAGGAGGTGAGACCCAGTACTTC.

The rearrangement links TRBV28 to TRBJ1-2, with 12 bases aligning to TRBD1. This CDR3 is built from 17 residues. In germline, CDR1 is MDHEN, CDR2 SYDVKM. Unmatched junction bases numbered 15, after V lost 8 bases and J lost 5 bases. CDR3 sequence reads: CASAAYPGQGAGYGYTF. The DNA for the CDR3 is TGTGCCAGCGCAGCTTACCCGGGACAGGGGGCGGGGTATGGCTACACCTTC.

The chain uses TRBV7-9 and TRBJ1-5; TRBD1 might be the D (5 bases). V lost 5 bases, J lost 3 bases, and 17 bases lay in between. CDR3 size: 16 residues. In germline, CDR1 is SEHNR, CDR2 FQNEAQ (reference sequence). The CDR3 loop is CASSRWGEGDNQPQHF. In DNA form, the CDR3 reads TGTGCCAGCAGCCGATGGGGGGAAGGGGACAATCAGCCCCAGCATTTT.

As to this clone: One end of the junction does not line up with germline, which may come from a read error. This specimen includes other DNA sequences encoding the same CDR3. This chain connects TRBV30 to TRBJ2-4, with D perhaps matching TRBD2 (5 bases). Germline CDR1 reads GTSNPN; CDR2 reads SVGIG (reference sequence). This CDR3 is built from 13 residues. Here the CDR3 reads CAWSVHRGNIQYF. In DNA form, the CDR3 reads TGTGCTTGGAGTGTACACCGGGGAAACATTCAGTACTTC.

The chain couples TRBV7-6 to TRBJ2-3; 9 nucleotides align to TRBD2. CDR1 SGHVS and CDR2 FNYEAQ come from the germline V gene. V lost 5 bases and J lost 4; bases outside the gene matches: 10. The CDR3 has 16 residues. DNA of the CDR3: TGTGCCAGCAGCCCCAGGGCGGGGGGGATCGCAGATACGCAGTATTTT. Translation gives CASSPRAGGIADTQYF.